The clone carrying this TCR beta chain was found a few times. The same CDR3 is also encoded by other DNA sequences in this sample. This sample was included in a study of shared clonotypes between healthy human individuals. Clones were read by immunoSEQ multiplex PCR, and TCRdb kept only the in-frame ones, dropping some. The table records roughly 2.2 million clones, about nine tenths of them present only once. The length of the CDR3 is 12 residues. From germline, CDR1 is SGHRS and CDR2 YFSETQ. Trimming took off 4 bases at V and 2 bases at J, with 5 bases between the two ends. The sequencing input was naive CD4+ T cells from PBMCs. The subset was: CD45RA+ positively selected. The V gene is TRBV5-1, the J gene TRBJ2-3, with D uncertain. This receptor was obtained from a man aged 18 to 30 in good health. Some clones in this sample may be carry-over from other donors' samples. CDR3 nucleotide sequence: TGCGCCAGCAGCGCCCCCACAGATACGCAGTATTTT. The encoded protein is CASSAPTDTQYF.